The 8 T cell receptor beta chains reported below all come from one sample, sequenced in a study of T cell responses to AZD1222 COVID-19 vaccine. Assay: immunoSEQ multiplex PCR; the TCRdb copy retains only in-frame clones and omits some. The sample yields 150,000 to 160,000 clones, 85% to 95% seen once. Sequencing used peripheral blood, obtained 28 days after the second AZD1222 dose. These receptors were taken from an adult who received the AZD1222 COVID-19 vaccine.

In this sample, this clone turned up once. The chain joins TRBV7-2 to TRBJ2-4, with 7 bases lining up with TRBD2. Germline V gene data show CDR1 as SGHTA and CDR2 as FQGNSA. Trimming removed 5 bases from V and 4 bases from J; junction bases left unmatched: 8. The CDR3 loop spans 15 amino acids. CDR3 nucleotides: TGTGCCAGCAGCCCCGAGGCGGGGGTTAAAAACATTCAGTACTTC. Translated, it gives CASSPEAGVKNIQYF. Full variable domain (outside the CDR3, taken from reference TRBV7-2 and TRBJ2-4): GAGVSQSPSNKVTEKGKDVELRCDPISGHTALYWYRQSLGQGLEFLIYFQGNSAPDKSGLPSDRFSAERTGGSVSTLTIQRTQQEDSAVYLCASSPEAGVKNIQYFGAGTRLSVL.

The chain carries TRBV19 and TRBJ1-1; D is unresolved. This CDR3 spans 16 amino acids. Trimming stripped 7 bases from V and 4 bases from J, with 22 bases between. From germline, CDR1 is LNHDA and CDR2 SQIVND (reference sequence). The CDR3 nucleotides read TGTGCCAGTAAACTTAGTCGATCCAGGCCGGCCACTGAAGCTTTCTTT. Amino acid sequence: CASKLSRSRPATEAFF.

The gene calls are TRBV2 and TRBJ2-3, with D perhaps given as TRBD1 or TRBD2 (5 bases each). V was shortened by 3 bases and J by 0 bases, with 13 bases between the two germline ends. CDR3 length: 16 residues. CDR1 is SNHLY, CDR2 FYNNEI, per germline. As DNA, the CDR3 is TGTGCCAGCAGTGACCCGGGGCTAGCCAGCACAGATACGCAGTATTTT. Amino acids: CASSDPGLASTDTQYF.

The V call is TRBV12-3 or TRBV12-4, the J call TRBJ1-5; 7 positions match TRBD1. The CDR3 spans 13 residues. The V segment lost 11 bases and the J segment 4 bases; nucleotides outside the gene matches: 8. CDR3 sequence reads: CASCAGGNQPQHF. As DNA, the CDR3 is TGTGCCTCTTGTGCAGGGGGGAATCAGCCCCAGCATTTT.

This rearrangement joins TRBV7-2 to TRBJ1-5; D is unclear. V shed 5 bases and J shed 4 bases, with 12 bases lying between them. The CDR3 is 14 amino acids. Germline V CDR1 and CDR2: SGHTA, FQGNSA. For the CDR3, the DNA is TGTGCCAGCAGCCCCTGGGTAGAAAATCAGCCCCAGCATTTT. Translating it yields CASSPWVENQPQHF.

The genes are TRBV6-4 and TRBJ1-2, with D possibly matching TRBD1 (5 bases). The CDR3 is 13 amino acids. V was trimmed by 3 bases and J by 2 bases, leaving 7 bases between them. The germline V gene has CDR1 MRHNA and CDR2 SNTAGT. CDR3 protein: CASSEGTNYGYTF. CDR3 DNA: TGTGCCAGCAGTGAAGGGACGAACTATGGCTACACCTTC.

The rearrangement joins TRBV27 to TRBJ2-7; D gene unclear. Trimming took 8 bases from V and 3 from J, leaving 17 bases between them. Germline CDR1 reads MNHEY; CDR2 reads SMNVEV (reference sequence). The CDR3 sequence is 14 residues long. The CDR3 DNA follows: TGTGCCAGCGCCCCAGGCCCCCTCTACTACGAGCAGTACTTC. It yields the protein CASAPGPLYYEQYF.

The chain joins TRBV27 to TRBJ1-4, with D perhaps matching TRBD1 (6 bases). With 6 bases removed from V and 4 bases from J, the gap between germline ends came to 12 bases. The CDR3 covers 14 residues. Germline assignment: CDR1 MNHEY and CDR2 SMNVEV (reference sequence). The CDR3 region is CASRSWDINEKLFF. CDR3 DNA: TGTGCCAGCAGATCTTGGGACATTAATGAAAAACTGTTTTTT.